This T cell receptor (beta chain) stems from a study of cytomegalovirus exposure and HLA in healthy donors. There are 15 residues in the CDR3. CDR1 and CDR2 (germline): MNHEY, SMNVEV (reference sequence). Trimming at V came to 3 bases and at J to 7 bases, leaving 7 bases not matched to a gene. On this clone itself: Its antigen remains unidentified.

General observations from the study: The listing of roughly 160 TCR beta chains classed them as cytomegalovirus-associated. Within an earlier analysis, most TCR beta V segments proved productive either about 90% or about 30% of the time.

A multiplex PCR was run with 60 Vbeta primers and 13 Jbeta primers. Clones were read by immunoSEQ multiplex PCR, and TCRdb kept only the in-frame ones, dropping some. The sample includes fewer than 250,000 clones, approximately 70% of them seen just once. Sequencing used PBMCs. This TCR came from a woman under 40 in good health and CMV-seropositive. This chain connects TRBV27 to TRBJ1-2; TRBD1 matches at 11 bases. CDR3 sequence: CASSFGLGQGGGYTF. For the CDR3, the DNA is TGTGCCAGCAGTTTTGGTCTGGGACAGGGGGGTGGCTACACCTTC.